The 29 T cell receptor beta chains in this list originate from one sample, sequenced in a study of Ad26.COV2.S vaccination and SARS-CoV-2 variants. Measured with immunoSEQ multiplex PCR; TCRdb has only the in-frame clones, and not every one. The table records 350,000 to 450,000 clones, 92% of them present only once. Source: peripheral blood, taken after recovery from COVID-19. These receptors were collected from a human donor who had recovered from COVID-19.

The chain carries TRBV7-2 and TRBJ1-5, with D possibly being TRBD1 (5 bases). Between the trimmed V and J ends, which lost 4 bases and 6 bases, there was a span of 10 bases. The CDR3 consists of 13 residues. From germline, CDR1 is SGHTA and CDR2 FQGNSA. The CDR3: CASSWGPFQPQHF. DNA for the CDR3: TGTGCCAGCAGCTGGGGCCCGTTTCAGCCCCAGCATTTT.

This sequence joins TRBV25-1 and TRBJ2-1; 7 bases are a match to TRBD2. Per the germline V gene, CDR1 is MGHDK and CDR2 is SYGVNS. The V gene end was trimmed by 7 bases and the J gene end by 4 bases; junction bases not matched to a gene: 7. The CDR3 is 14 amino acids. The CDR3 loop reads CASTGDYGYNEQFF. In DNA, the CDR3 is TGTGCCAGCACCGGGGACTATGGTTACAATGAGCAGTTCTTC.

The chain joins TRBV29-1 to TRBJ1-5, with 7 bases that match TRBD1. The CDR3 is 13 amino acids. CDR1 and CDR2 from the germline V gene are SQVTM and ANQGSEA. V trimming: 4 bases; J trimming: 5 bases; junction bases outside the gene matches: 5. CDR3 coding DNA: TGCAGCGTTGTTGCAGGGGGTGATCAGCCCCAGCATTTT. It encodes CSVVAGGDQPQHF.

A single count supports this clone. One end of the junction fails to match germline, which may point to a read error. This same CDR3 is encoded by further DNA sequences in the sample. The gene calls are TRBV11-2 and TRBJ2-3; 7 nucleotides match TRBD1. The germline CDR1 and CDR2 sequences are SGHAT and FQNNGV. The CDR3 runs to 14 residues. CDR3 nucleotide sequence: TGCGCCAGCAGCTTAGAGGGGGCCGAAGATACGCAGTATTTT. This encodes CASSLEGAEDTQYF.

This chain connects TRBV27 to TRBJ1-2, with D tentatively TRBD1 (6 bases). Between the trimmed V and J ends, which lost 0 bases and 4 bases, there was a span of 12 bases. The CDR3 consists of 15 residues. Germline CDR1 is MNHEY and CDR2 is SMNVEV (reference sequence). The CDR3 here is CASSLSISGAYGYTF. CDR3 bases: TGTGCCAGCAGTTTATCGATTTCAGGGGCCTATGGCTACACCTTC.

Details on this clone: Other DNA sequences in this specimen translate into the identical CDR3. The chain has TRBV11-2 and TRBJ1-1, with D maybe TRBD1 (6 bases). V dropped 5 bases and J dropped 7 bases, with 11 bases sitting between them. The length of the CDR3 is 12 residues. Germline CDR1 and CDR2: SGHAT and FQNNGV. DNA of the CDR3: TGTGCCAGCAGCCTGGAGGGGGGTGAAGCTTTCTTT. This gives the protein CASSLEGGEAFF.

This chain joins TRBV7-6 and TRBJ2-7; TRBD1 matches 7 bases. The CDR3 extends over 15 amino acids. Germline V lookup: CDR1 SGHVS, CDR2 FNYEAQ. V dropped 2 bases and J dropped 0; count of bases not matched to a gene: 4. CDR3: CASSLLTGDSYEQYF. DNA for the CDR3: TGTGCCAGCAGCTTATTAACAGGGGACTCCTACGAGCAGTACTTC.

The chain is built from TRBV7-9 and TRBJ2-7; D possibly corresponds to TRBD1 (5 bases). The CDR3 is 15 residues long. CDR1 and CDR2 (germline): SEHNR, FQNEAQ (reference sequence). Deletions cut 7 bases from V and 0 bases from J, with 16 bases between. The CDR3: CASTPGWTDSYEQYF. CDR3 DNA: TGTGCCAGCACCCCAGGGTGGACGGACTCCTACGAGCAGTACTTC.

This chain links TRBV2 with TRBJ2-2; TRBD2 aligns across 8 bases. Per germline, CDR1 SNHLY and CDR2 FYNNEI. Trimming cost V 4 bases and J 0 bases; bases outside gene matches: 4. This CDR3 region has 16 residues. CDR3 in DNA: TGTGCCAGCAGTGTCCAGCGGGGGACGAACACCGGGGAGCTGTTTTTT. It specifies CASSVQRGTNTGELFF.

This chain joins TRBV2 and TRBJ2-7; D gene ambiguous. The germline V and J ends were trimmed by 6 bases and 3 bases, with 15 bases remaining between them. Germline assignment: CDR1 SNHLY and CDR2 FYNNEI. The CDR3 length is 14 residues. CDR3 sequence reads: CASRASRSLYEQYF. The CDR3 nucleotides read TGTGCCAGCAGAGCCTCCAGGAGCCTCTACGAGCAGTACTTC.

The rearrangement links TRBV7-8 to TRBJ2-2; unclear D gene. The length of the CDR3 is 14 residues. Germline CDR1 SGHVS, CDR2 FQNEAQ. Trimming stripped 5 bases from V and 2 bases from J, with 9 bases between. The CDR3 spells CASSPQGNTGELFF. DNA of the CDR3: TGTGCCAGCAGCCCTCAAGGAAACACCGGGGAGCTGTTTTTT.

The CDR3 region is CASSFLRGGGTNTEAFF. The CDR3 nucleotides read TGTGCCAGCAGCTTCCTTCGAGGGGGGGGGACGAACACTGAAGCTTTCTTT. The V call is TRBV11-2, the J call TRBJ1-1, with D perhaps matching TRBD1 (6 bases). Per the germline V gene, CDR1 is SGHAT and CDR2 is FQNNGV. V was shortened by 3 bases and J by 1 base, with 18 bases between the two germline ends. The CDR3 runs to 17 residues.

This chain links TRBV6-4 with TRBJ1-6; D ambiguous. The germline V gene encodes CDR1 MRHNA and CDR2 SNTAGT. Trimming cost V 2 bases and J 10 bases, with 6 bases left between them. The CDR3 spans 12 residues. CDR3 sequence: CASSDNGSPLHF. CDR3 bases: TGTGCCAGCAGTGACAATGGGTCACCCCTCCACTTT.

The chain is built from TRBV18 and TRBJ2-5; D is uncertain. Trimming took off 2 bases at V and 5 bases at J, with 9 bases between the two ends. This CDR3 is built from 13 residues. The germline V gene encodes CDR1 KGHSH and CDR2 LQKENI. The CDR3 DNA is TGTGCCAGCTCACCAAGCGACCTGGAGACCCAGTACTTC. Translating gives CASSPSDLETQYF.

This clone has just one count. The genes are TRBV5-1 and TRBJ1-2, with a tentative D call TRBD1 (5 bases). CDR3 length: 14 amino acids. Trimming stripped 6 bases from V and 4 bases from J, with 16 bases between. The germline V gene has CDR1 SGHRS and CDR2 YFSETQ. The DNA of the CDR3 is TGCGCCAGCACCACGGAACGGGGCGGCTATGGCTACACCTTC. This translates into CASTTERGGYGYTF.

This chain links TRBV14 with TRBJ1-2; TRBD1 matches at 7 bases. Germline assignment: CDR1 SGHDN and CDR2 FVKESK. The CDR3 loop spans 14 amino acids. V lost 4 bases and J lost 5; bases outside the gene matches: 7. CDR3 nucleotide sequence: TGTGCCAGCAGCCCGAACAGGGGATTATATGGCTACACCTTC. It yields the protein CASSPNRGLYGYTF. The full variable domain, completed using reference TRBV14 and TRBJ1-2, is EAGVTQFPSHSVIEKGQTVTLRCDPISGHDNLYWYRRVMGKEIKFLLHFVKESKQDESGMPNNRFLAERTGGTYSTLKVQPAELEDSGVYFCASSPNRGLYGYTFGSGTRLTVV.

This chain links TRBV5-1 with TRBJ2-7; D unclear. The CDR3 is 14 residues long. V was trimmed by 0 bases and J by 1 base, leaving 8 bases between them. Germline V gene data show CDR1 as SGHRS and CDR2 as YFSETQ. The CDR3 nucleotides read TGCGCCAGCAGCTTGGGCGATATTTCCTACGAGCAGTACTTC. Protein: CASSLGDISYEQYF.

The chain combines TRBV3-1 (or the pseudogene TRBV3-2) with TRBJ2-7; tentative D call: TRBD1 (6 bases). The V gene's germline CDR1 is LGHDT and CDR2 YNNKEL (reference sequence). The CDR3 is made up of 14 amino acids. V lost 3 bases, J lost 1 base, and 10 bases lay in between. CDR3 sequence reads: CASSHNDRSYEQYF. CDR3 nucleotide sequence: TGTGCCAGCAGCCATAATGACAGGTCCTACGAGCAGTACTTC.

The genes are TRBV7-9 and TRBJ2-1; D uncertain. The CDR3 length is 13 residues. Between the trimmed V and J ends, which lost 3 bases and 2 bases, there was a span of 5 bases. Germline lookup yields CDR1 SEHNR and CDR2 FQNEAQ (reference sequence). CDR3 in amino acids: CASSFTAYNEQFF. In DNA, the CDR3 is TGTGCCAGCAGCTTCACAGCCTACAATGAGCAGTTCTTC.

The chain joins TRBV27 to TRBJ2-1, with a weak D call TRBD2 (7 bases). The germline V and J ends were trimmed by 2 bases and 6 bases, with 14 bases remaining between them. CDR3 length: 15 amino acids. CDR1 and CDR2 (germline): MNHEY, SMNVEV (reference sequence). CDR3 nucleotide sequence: TGTGCCAGCAGTTTAGGGGGGGGGCCGGTCAATGAGCAGTTCTTC. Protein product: CASSLGGGPVNEQFF.

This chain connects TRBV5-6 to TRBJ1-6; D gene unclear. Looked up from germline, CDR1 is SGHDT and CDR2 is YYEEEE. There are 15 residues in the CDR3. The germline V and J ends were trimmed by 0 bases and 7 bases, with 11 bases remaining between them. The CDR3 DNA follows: TGTGCCAGCAGCTTGGCAGGCGGAGGAAATTCACCCCTCCACTTT. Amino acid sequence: CASSLAGGGNSPLHF. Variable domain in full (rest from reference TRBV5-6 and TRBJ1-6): DAGVTQSPTHLIKTRGQQVTLRCSPKSGHDTVSWYQQALGQGPQFIFQYYEEEERQRGNFPDRFSGHQFPNYSSELNVNALLLGDSALYLCASSLAGGGNSPLHFGNGTRLTVT.

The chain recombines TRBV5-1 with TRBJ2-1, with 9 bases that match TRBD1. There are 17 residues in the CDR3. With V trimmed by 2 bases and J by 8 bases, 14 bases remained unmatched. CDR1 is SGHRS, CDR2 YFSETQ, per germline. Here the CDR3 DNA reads TGCGCCAGCAGCTTTGGACAGGGGATGAGTATTAACGATGAGCAGTTCTTC. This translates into CASSFGQGMSINDEQFF. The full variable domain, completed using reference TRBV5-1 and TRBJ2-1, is KAGVTQTPRYLIKTRGQQVTLSCSPISGHRSVSWYQQTPGQGLQFLFEYFSETQRNKGNFPGRFSGRQFSNSRSEMNVSTLELGDSALYLCASSFGQGMSINDEQFFGPGTRLTVL.

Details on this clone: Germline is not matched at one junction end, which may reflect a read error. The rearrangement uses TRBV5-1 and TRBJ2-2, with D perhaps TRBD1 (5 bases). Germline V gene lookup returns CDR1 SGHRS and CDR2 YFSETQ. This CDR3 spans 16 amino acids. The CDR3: CASSLEGAGNSGELFF. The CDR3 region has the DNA TGCGCCAGCAGCTTGGAAGGGGCAGGGAACTCCGGGGAGCTGTTTTTT.

In nucleotides, the CDR3 is TGTGCCAGCAGTTCTACCGACAGGGTGTATGAAAAACTGTTTTTT. Translating it yields CASSSTDRVYEKLFF. The chain employs TRBV6-5 and TRBJ1-4; 7 nucleotides align to TRBD1. Germline assignment: CDR1 MNHEY and CDR2 SVGAGI. The CDR3 contains 15 residues. J was trimmed by 6 bases and V by 4 bases; bases with no gene match: 8.

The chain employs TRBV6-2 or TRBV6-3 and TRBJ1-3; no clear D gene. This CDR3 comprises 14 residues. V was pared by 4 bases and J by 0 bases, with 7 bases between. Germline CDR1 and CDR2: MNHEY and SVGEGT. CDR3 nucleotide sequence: TGTGCCAGCAGTTCATCAGTCTCTGGAAACACCATATATTTT. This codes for CASSSSVSGNTIYF.

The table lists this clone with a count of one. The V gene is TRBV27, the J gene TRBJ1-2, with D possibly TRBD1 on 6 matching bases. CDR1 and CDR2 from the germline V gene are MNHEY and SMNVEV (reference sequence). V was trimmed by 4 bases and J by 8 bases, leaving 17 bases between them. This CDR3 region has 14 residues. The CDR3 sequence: CASSSQGPLKGYTF. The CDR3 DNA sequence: TGTGCCAGCAGTTCCCAGGGGCCCCTGAAGGGCTACACCTTC.

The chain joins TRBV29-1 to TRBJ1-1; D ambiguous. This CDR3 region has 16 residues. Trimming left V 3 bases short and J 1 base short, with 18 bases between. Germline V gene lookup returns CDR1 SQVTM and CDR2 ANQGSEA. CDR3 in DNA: TGCAGCGTTGAGGGGTGGTCGGTTCGTACGAACACTGAAGCTTTCTTT. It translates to CSVEGWSVRTNTEAFF.

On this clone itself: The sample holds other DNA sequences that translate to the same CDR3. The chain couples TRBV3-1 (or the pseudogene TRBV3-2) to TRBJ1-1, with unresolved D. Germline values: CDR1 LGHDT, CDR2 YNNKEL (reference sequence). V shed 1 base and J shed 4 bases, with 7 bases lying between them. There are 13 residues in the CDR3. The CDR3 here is CASSQAGSTEAFF. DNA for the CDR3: TGTGCCAGCAGCCAAGCAGGTAGCACTGAAGCTTTCTTT.

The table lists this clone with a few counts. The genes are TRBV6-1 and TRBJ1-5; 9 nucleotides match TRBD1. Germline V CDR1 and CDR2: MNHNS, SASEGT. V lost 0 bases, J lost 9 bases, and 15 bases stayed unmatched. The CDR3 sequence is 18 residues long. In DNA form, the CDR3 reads TGTGCCAGCAGTGAAGCGGGGTGGGACAGGGTTTCAAGAGGGCCCCAGCATTTT. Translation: CASSEAGWDRVSRGPQHF.